This T cell receptor beta chain emerged from a study of blood T cell repertoires in COVID-19 (dated by TCRdb to the early 2020s). A note on the overall study: Samples from collaborators originated in the United States, Italy and Spain and spanned both the acute and convalescent phases of COVID-19. The repertoires were made available in a free public database intended to serve as a resource for research on the immune response to SARS-CoV-2. The prospective study material was composed of cDNA or gDNA derived from T cells, B-cell-depleted T cells, or PBMCs. The dataset comprised deeply sampled blood TCRbeta repertoires from subjects exposed to, actively infected with, or recovered from COVID-19. Where available, HLA class I and class II types were taken from metadata supplied by the sample provider and were not determined by assay-based typing. The samples were drawn from the first 160 participants of the ongoing ImmuneRACE study and from 1,254 subjects provided by 6 global collaborators. The sample metadata nearly always contained a de-identified subject ID, COVID-19 status, age in years and sex.

A note on this clone: Its cognate antigen has yet to be identified. No per-base quality is available; no much larger clone lies one base away.

TCRbeta CDR3 regions were amplified from genomic DNA by means of the immunoSEQ Assay, a bias-controlled multiplex PCR. From the authors' description of their analysis: The number of nucleated cells in each sample was estimated from the amplification of reference gene primers within the assay. To quantify the absolute abundance of each unique TCRbeta CDR3 rearrangement, sequence reads were collapsed and filtered. For each sample, productive Simpson clonality was calculated as the square root of Simpson's diversity index across productive rearrangements. This immuneACCESS table, as held by TCRdb, lists in-frame sequences with V and J called but not all clones. Of the missing ones, under half trace to an unresolved V gene in checked studies; the others have no known cause. V and J calls plus clone size are reproduced from that table; the DNA served to infer D and trimming. This sample is represented by 250,000 or so clones; around nine tenths of them were singletons. Just under 9% of the sample comes from the top ten.

Broad study findings and their caveats: The amount of clinical and demographic metadata varied by source and participant and was provided uncurated.

V is trimmed back by 4 bases and J by 7 bases, and the junction contains 17 bases that no gene match accounts for. The CDR3 contains 18 residues, cysteine and phenylalanine counted. Only the CDR3 region is kept as DNA, spanning 54 bases read in frame from base 1. CDR1 and CDR2 are drawn from the germline V gene: MDHEN, SYDVKM. Collaborating institutions collected whole blood in K2EDTA tubes following their own protocols. For TCRbeta analysis, collaborators shipped samples in one of three forms: frozen whole blood, isolated PBMCs, or DNA extracted from either of those sample types. The material sequenced was peripheral blood. The chain couples TRBV28 to TRBJ2-1; 9 central bases correspond to TRBD1. The origin of this receptor is a man aged 35-49 years with active or convalescent COVID-19. The CDR3 protein sequence reads: CASSYYRGRVGDMNEQFF. Here is the DNA: TGTGCCAGCAGTTACTACAGGGGGCGCGTTGGGGATATGAATGAGCAGTTCTTC.